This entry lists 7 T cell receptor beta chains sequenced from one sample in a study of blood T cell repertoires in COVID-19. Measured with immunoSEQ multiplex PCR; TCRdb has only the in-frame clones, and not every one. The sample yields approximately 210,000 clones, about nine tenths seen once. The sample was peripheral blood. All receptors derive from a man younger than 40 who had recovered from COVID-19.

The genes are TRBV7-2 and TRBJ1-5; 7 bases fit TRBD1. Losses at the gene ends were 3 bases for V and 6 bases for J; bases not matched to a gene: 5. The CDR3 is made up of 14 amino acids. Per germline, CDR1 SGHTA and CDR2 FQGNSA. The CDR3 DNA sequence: TGTGCCAGCAGCTTCCAGGGGGTAGGTCAGCCCCAGCATTTT. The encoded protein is CASSFQGVGQPQHF.

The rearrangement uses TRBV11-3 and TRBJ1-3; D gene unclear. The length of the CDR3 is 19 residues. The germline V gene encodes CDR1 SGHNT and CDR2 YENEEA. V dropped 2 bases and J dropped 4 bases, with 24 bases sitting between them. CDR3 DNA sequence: TGTGCCAGCAGCTTACTCAATCCGCCGACACGGAGGGCGGGAAACACCATATATTTT. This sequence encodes CASSLLNPPTRRAGNTIYF.

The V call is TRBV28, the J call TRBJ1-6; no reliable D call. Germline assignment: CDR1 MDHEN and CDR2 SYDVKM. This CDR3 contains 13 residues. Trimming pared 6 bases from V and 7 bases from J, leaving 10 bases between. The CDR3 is CASRVVRNSPLHF. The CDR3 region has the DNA TGTGCCAGCAGGGTGGTTAGAAATTCACCCCTCCACTTT. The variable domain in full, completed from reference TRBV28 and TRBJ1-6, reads DVKVTQSSRYLVKRTGEKVFLECVQDMDHENMFWYRQDPGLGLRLIYFSYDVKMKEKGDIPEGYSVSREKKERFSLILESASTNQTSMYLCASRVVRNSPLHFGNGTRLTVT.

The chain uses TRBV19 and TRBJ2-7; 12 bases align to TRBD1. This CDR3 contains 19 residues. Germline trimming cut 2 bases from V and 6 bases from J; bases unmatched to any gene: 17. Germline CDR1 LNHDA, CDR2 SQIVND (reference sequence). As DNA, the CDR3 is TGTGCCAGTAGTATACGCACGGGACAGGGGGCCTTGAGCGGGGGCGAGCAGTACTTC. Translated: CASSIRTGQGALSGGEQYF.

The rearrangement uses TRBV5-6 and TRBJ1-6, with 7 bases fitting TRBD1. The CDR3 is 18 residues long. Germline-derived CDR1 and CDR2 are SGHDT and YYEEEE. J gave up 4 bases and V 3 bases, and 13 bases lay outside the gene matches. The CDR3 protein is CASSSFLIKDRYNSPLHF. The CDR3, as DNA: TGTGCCAGCAGCTCCTTCCTCATTAAGGACAGGTATAATTCACCCCTCCACTTT.

CDR3 sequence: CASSLRQGGSYEQYF. In DNA, the CDR3 is TGCGCCAGCAGCTTGCGCCAGGGAGGGTCCTACGAGCAGTACTTC. The chain links TRBV5-1 to TRBJ2-7, with 7 bases that match TRBD2. CDR3 length: 15 amino acids. Per germline, CDR1 SGHRS and CDR2 YFSETQ. V was pared by 1 base and J by 1 base, with 5 bases of the junction left unmatched.

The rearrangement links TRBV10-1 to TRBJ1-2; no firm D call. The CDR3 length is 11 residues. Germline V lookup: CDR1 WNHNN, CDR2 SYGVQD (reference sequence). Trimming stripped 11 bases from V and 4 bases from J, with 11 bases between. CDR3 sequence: CAPERSYGYTF. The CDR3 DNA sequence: TGCGCCCCGGAAAGGAGCTATGGCTACACCTTC.